Below, 5 T cell receptor beta chains from the same sample are listed, as sequenced in a study of identical twins. Each CDR3 protein gets one entry after TCRdb re-called the 5' RACE reads with MiXCR. This sample has 1.5 million to 2 million distinct CDR3 sequences, with less than 35% found just once. Sequenced sample: cord blood. The source of these receptors is a newborn girl in good health.

As concerns this clonotype: A much larger clone sits a single nucleotide away, making a read error possible. The chain recombines TRBV4-2 with TRBJ2-3, with no clear D. The CDR3 loop spans 13 amino acids. The germline gives CDR1 LGHNA, CDR2 YNFKEQ. Trimming pared 7 bases from V and 7 bases from J, leaving 15 bases between. As DNA, the CDR3 is TGTGCCAGCAACCAGGCCGTTGGCTATACGCAGTATTTT. It translates to CASNQAVGYTQYF.

Concerning this clonotype itself: A single base separates this from a much larger clone, so it may be a read error. V usage is TRBV29-1 and J usage is TRBJ2-7; 8 positions agree with TRBD1. Unmatched junction bases numbered 7, after V lost 6 bases and J lost 3 bases. Germline V CDR1 and CDR2: SQVTM, ANQGSEA. CDR3 length: 13 amino acids. For the CDR3, the DNA is TGCAGCGTCGTCGCGACAGGGGTCTACGAGCAGTACTTC. As protein: CSVVATGVYEQYF.

This chain connects TRBV10-3 to TRBJ2-1; D is perhaps TRBD2 (6 bases). The CDR3 contains 13 residues. Per germline, CDR1 ENHRY and CDR2 SYGVKD. V lost 8 bases and J lost 8, with 16 bases in between. CDR3 nucleotide sequence: TGTGCCATCGGGGTAGCGGCCCAGGATGAGCAGTTCTTC. Translated: CAIGVAAQDEQFF.

The chain joins TRBV5-1 to TRBJ1-2; D call uncertain. This CDR3 has 18 amino acids. The germline V gene has CDR1 SGHRS and CDR2 YFSETQ. Trimming took 0 bases from V and 4 from J, leaving 22 bases between them. CDR3 sequence (DNA): TGCGCCAGCAGCTTGGTCCGAGGACTCCCCGGGAGAGGCTATGGCTACACCTTC. Residues: CASSLVRGLPGRGYGYTF.

The genes are TRBV20-1 and TRBJ1-2, with 10 bases fitting TRBD1. Germline trimming cut 5 bases from V and 5 bases from J; bases unmatched to any gene: 8. This CDR3 is built from 14 residues. Germline CDR1 DFQATT, CDR2 SNEGSKA (reference sequence). CDR3: CSAYDRGLWYGYTF. The DNA for the CDR3 is TGCAGTGCTTATGACAGGGGGCTCTGGTATGGCTACACCTTC.